This T cell receptor (beta chain) originates from a study of molecular identifiers for immune sequencing clone quantification. It was with previously described methods and listed TCR primers that bulk TCR libraries were made. MiXCR, run by TCRdb on the PCR reads, gives a single entry per CDR3 protein. This table holds tens of thousands of distinct CDR3 sequences, approximately 22% found once. Germline values: CDR1 SEHNR, CDR2 FQNEAQ (reference sequence). CDR3 size: 16 residues. With 1 base removed from V and 10 bases from J, the gap between germline ends came to 19 bases. Sorting defined naive CD8 T cells as CD8+CD4-CCR7+CD45RA+.

Sequencing used naive CD8+ T cells from blood, with Jurkat cell RNA spiked in. Subset reported: FACS-sorted CD8+CD4-CCR7+CD45RA+ naive T cells. The chain uses TRBV7-9 and TRBJ2-2; D possibly corresponds to TRBD2 (6 bases). This receptor was identified in a human donor in good health. Some libraries in this study had Jurkat cell RNA spiked in. The CDR3 DNA reads TGTGCCAGCAGCTTAGTCCGGCTAGATAGCGGCGAGGAGCTGTTTTTT. This encodes CASSLVRLDSGEELFF.